This is a list of T cell receptor beta chains from one sample in a study of response to subunit inactivated influenza vaccine. Each CDR3 protein is one row after TCRdb ran MiXCR on the RT-PCR reads. The sample has 150,000 to 200,000 distinct CDR3 sequences, around 12% seen once. This same sample was also part of a study on T cells expressing NK-cell markers.

Specimen: CD8+ T cells sorted from PBMCs, collected 11 to 12 days after vaccination. These receptors all come from a man over 45 who received an inactivated influenza vaccine. CDR3s include the opening cysteine and the closing phenylalanine or tryptophan. D genes are given only for firm matches. Expanded clones get a size class; other rows say once, few or many, or leave the size out.

d_gene,j_gene,v_gene,abundance,CDR3nt,CDR3aa
.,TRBJ1-1,TRBV12-3/TRBV12-4,many,TGTGCCAGCAGTGTGACAGTTTCTGAAGCTTTCTTT,CASSVTVSEAFF
TRBD2,TRBJ2-1,TRBV27,.,TGTGCCAGCAGTTTAAGCAGCGGGGGGCGGAATGAGCAGTTCTTC,CASSLSSGGRNEQFF
.,TRBJ2-1,TRBV5-1,few,TGCGCCAGCAGCAACCTCGCCTCTGGCCTCAGCTCCTACAATGAGCAGTTCTTC,CASSNLASGLSSYNEQFF
TRBD1,TRBJ2-3,TRBV5-1,many,TGCGCCAGCAGCTTGGCCCGGACAGGGGCGACCACAGATACGCAGTATTTT,CASSLARTGATTDTQYF
TRBD1,TRBJ1-1,TRBV4-1,many,TGCGCCAGCAGGCGGACAGGGTTTGCTGAAGCTTTCTTT,CASRRTGFAEAFF
.,TRBJ2-7,TRBV29-1,few,TGCAGCGTTGATGGGGTTCTGGGCTCCTACGAGCAGTACTTC,CSVDGVLGSYEQYF
.,TRBJ1-2,TRBV3-1,few,TGTGCCAGCAGCCAAGATCGTACCCGGGGCACTAACTATGGCTACACCTTC,CASSQDRTRGTNYGYTF
TRBD2,TRBJ2-3,TRBV10-3,few,TGTGCCATCAGTGAGTCATTGGTACTAGCGACAGATACGCAGTATTTT,CAISESLVLATDTQYF
.,TRBJ2-7,TRBV4-2,.,TGTGCCAGCAGCCAAGATAGGGGCAGGTCGGCCTACGAGCAGTACTTC,CASSQDRGRSAYEQYF
.,TRBJ1-1,TRBV6-1,few,TGTGCCAGCAGTCTGCGGGCCGGGACTTCGAACACTGAAGCTTTCTTT,CASSLRAGTSNTEAFF
TRBD1,TRBJ2-3,TRBV7-6,few,TGTGCCAGCAGCTCACTACAGGGGGCAGATACGCAGTATTTT,CASSSLQGADTQYF
.,TRBJ2-3,TRBV12-3/TRBV12-4,.,TGTGCCAGCAGTATCTTCAGGGTAGGGGATACGCAGTATTTT,CASSIFRVGDTQYF
.,TRBJ1-4,TRBV29-1,.,TGCAGCGTTGAAGAGGGACGGAAGGATGAAAAACTGTTTTTT,CSVEEGRKDEKLFF
.,TRBJ2-1,TRBV2,few,TGTGCCAGCAGTGAATGGGGGGGCCCATCCTACAATGAGCAGTTCTTC,CASSEWGGPSYNEQFF
.,TRBJ2-7,TRBV6-2/TRBV6-3,few,TGTGCCAGCAGTTATCGGGACGGTTCCTACGAGCAGTACTTC,CASSYRDGSYEQYF
TRBD2,TRBJ2-5,TRBV14,few,TGTGCCAGCAGCCAAGGCCCCGGACTAGCGGCGGAGACCCAGTACTTC,CASSQGPGLAAETQYF
.,TRBJ2-2,TRBV12-3/TRBV12-4,.,TGTGCCAGCAGTAATCCGGGACGGTCGAACACCGGGGAGCTGTTTTTT,CASSNPGRSNTGELFF